This T cell receptor beta chain was documented in a study of high-grade serous ovarian cancer treatment subgroups. Assay used: immunoSEQ multiplex PCR; TCRdb lists only in-frame clones, some missing. The table shows about 3,600 clones, with roughly 77% occurring only once. V dropped 7 bases and J dropped 5 bases, with 11 bases sitting between them. Germline CDR1 reads SQVTM; CDR2 reads ANQGSEA. The CDR3 extends over 12 amino acids. Tumor samples were obtained before definitive surgery or chemotherapy. The chain couples TRBV29-1 to TRBJ2-2, with D unresolved. The TCR was taken from a human donor with high-grade serous ovarian cancer. Sequencing was carried out using tumor tissue. CDR3 sequence reads: CSGRRYTGELFF. DNA for the CDR3: TGCAGCGGTCGACGGTATACCGGGGAGCTGTTTTTT.